The 9 T cell receptor beta chains below come from one sample, sequenced in a study of blood T cell repertoires in COVID-19. TCRdb keeps only in-frame clones here, not all; method: immunoSEQ multiplex PCR. The table lists about 220,000 clones, 75% to 90% of them singletons. The sample consisted of peripheral blood. Receptors originate from a man aged 35-49 years with acute or convalescent COVID-19.

This chain connects TRBV6-8 to TRBJ2-7; perhaps TRBD1 as D (5 bases). This CDR3 spans 17 amino acids. Germline V gene lookup returns CDR1 MNHGY and CDR2 SAAAGT. The V and J ends lost 10 bases and 0 bases respectively, with 25 bases between them. In DNA form, the CDR3 reads TGTGCCAACGAGCAGCACAGGCTAGGACCTAGCTCCTACGAGCAGTACTTC. Protein: CANEQHRLGPSSYEQYF.

V gene TRBV6-6 combines with J gene TRBJ2-7, with 13 positions matching TRBD2. J lost 5 bases, V lost 5 bases, and 12 bases had no gene match. CDR1 and CDR2 from the germline V gene are MNHNY and SVGAGI (reference sequence). This CDR3 is built from 17 residues. DNA for the CDR3: TGTGCCAGCAGTCCCCAACATACTAGCGGGGGGGCCGACGAGCAGTACTTC. It encodes CASSPQHTSGGADEQYF.

The chain carries TRBV3-1 (or the pseudogene TRBV3-2) and TRBJ2-3; tentative D call: TRBD2 (5 bases). Trimming took 1 base from V and 7 from J, leaving 6 bases between them. This CDR3 contains 12 residues. Germline V gene sequence: CDR1 LGHDT, CDR2 YNNKEL (reference sequence). This CDR3 reads CASSQAGNTQYF. Here the CDR3 DNA reads TGTGCCAGCAGCCAAGCGGGAAATACGCAGTATTTT.

Of note for this clone: The identical CDR3 is also encoded by other nucleotide sequences in the sample. The chain carries TRBV12-3 or TRBV12-4 and TRBJ1-1; D is ambiguous. Between the trimmed V and J ends, which lost 3 bases and 2 bases, there was a span of 4 bases. The CDR3 runs 12 residues. The CDR3 is CASSFVNTEAFF. CDR3 nucleotides: TGTGCCAGCAGTTTTGTAAACACTGAAGCTTTCTTT.

This clone was counted once. J is TRBJ2-7 and V is TRBV2, with TRBD2 identical over 7 bases. V gave up 4 bases and J gave up 6 bases; unmatched junction bases: 12. Germline V gene sequence: CDR1 SNHLY, CDR2 FYNNEI. The CDR3 contains 15 residues. Here the CDR3 reads CASSGAAGAFSEQYF. As DNA, the CDR3 is TGTGCCAGCAGTGGAGCCGCGGGAGCCTTCAGCGAGCAGTACTTC.

The CDR3 reads CSAIAGTSGRYTGELFF. As DNA, the CDR3 is TGCAGCGCCATAGCCGGGACTAGCGGGAGGTACACCGGGGAGCTGTTTTTT. The V gene is TRBV29-1, the J gene TRBJ2-2, with 15 bases aligning to TRBD2. This CDR3 has 17 residues. V lost 7 bases, J lost 3 bases, and 9 bases stayed unmatched. Germline loops: CDR1 SQVTM, CDR2 ANQGSEA.

The chain is built from TRBV23-1 and TRBJ2-7; TRBD1 is a possible D gene (5 bases). TRBV23-1 is an ORF for which the function is uncertain. This CDR3 is 14 amino acids long. The V gene lost 1 base and the J gene lost 3 bases, with 10 bases spanning the gap. CDR3 protein: CASSQCQGCYEQYF. CDR3 DNA: TGCGCCAGCAGTCAATGCCAGGGTTGCTACGAGCAGTACTTC.

The V call is TRBV6-5, the J call TRBJ1-2; TRBD1 matches at 7 bases. CDR3 length: 12 amino acids. V shed 6 bases and J 6 bases; nucleotides not matched to a gene: 4. Germline assignment: CDR1 MNHEY and CDR2 SVGAGI. Here the CDR3 DNA reads TGTGCCAGCAGGACAGGGTATAATGGCTACACCTTC. It is translated as CASRTGYNGYTF.

In this sample, this clone turned up once. The chain couples TRBV7-2 to TRBJ1-5; 7 nucleotides agree with TRBD1. Germline V gene data show CDR1 as SGHTA and CDR2 as FQGNSA. The J segment lost 5 bases and the V segment lost 3 bases, leaving 1 base of the junction unmatched. This CDR3 is 13 amino acids long. The CDR3 DNA reads TGTGCCAGCAGCTTTGACAGGGATCAGCCCCAGCATTTT. Encoded protein: CASSFDRDQPQHF.